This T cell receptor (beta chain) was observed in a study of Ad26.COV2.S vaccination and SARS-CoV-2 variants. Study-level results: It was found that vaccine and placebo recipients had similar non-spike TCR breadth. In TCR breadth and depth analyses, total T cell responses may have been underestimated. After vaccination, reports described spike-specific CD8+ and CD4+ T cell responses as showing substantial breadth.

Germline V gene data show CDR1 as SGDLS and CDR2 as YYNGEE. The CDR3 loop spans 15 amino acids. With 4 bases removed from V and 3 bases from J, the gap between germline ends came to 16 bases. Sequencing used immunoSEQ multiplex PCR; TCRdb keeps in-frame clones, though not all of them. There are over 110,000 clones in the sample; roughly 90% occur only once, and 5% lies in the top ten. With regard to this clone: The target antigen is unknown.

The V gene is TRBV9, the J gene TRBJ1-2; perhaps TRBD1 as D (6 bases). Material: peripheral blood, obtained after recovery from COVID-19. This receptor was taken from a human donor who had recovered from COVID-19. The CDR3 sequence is CASSLRPTGDYGYTF. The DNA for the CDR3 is TGTGCCAGCAGCCTCCGACCGACAGGAGACTATGGCTACACCTTC.